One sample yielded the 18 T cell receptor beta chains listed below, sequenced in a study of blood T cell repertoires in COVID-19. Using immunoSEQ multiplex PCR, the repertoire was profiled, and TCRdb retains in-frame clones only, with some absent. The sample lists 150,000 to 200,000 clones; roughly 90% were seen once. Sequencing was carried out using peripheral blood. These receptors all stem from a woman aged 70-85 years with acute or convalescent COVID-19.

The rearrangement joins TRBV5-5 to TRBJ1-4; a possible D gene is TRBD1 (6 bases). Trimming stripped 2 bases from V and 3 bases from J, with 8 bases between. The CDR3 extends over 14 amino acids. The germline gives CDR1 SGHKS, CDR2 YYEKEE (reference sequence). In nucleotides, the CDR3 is TGTGCCAGCAGCTTAGGGGGGGCTAATGAAAAACTGTTTTTT. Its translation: CASSLGGANEKLFF.

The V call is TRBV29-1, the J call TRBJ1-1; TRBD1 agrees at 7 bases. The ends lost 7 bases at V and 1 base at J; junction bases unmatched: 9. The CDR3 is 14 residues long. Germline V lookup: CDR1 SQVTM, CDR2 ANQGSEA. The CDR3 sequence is CSASRQGGNTEAFF. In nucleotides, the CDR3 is TGCAGCGCCTCCCGACAGGGAGGGAACACTGAAGCTTTCTTT. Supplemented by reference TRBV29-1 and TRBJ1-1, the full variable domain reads SAVISQKPSRDICQRGTSLTIQCQVDSQVTMMFWYRQQPGQSLTLIATANQGSEATYESGFVIDKFPISRPNLTFSTLTVSNMSPEDSSIYLCSASRQGGNTEAFFGQGTRLTVV.

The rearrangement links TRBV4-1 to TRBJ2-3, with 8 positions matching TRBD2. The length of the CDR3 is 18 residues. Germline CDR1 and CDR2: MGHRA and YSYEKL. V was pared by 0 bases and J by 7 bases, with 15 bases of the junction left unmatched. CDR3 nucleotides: TGCGCCAGCAGCCAAGAATCCGATCCTAGCGGGCCTACCAATACGCAGTATTTT. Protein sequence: CASSQESDPSGPTNTQYF.

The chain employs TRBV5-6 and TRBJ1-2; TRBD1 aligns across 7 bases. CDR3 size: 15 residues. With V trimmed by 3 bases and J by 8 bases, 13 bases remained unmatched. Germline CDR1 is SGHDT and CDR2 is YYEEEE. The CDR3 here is CASSWISRGRGGYTF. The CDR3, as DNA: TGTGCCAGCAGCTGGATTTCGAGGGGGCGAGGCGGCTACACCTTC.

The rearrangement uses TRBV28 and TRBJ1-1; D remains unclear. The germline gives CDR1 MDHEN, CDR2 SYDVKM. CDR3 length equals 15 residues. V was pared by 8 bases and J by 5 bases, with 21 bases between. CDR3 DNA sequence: TGTGCCAGCGTAACCCCGGAGAGCCCGAGGACTGAAGCTTTCTTT. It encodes CASVTPESPRTEAFF.

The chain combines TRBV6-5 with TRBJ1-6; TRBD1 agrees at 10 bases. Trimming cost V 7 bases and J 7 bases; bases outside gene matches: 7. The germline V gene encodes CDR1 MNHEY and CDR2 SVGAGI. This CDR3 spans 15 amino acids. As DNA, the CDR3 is TGTGCCAGCAAGGGGACAGGGGAGGGAAATTCACCCCTCCACTTT. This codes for CASKGTGEGNSPLHF.

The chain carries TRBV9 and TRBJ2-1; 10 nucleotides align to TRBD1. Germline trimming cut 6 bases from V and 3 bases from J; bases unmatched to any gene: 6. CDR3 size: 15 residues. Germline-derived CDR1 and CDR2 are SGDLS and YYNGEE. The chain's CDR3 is CASTVGQGYYNEQFF. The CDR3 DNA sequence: TGTGCCAGCACCGTGGGACAGGGGTACTACAATGAGCAGTTCTTC.

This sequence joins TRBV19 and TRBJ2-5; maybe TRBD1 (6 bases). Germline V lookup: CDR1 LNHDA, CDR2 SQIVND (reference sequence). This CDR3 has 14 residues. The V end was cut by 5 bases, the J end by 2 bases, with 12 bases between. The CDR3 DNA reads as TGTGCCAGTAGTCGCCGGGACACTCAAGAGACCCAGTACTTC. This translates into CASSRRDTQETQYF.

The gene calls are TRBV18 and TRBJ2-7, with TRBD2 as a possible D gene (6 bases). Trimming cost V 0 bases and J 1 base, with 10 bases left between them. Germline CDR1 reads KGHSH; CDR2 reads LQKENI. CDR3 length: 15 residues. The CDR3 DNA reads TGTGCCAGCTCACCACCCGACAGCGGGTCCTACGAGCAGTACTTC. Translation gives CASSPPDSGSYEQYF.

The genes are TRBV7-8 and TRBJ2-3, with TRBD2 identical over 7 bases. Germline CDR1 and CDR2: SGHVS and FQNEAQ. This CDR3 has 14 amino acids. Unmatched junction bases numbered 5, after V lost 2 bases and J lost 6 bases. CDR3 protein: CASSLRGDGDTQYF. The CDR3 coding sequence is TGTGCCAGCAGCTTACGGGGGGACGGGGATACGCAGTATTTT.

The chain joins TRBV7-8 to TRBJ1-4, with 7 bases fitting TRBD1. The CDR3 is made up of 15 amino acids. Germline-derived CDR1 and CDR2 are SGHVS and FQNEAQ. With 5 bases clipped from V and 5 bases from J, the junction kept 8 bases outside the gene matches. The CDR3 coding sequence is TGTGCCAGCAGCCCCCAAATGACAGGGAATGAAAAACTGTTTTTT. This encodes CASSPQMTGNEKLFF.

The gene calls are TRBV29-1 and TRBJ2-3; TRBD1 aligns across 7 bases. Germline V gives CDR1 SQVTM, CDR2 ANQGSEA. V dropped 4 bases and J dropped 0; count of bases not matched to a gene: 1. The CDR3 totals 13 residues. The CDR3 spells CSVGDSSTDTQYF. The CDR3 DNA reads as TGCAGCGTTGGGGACAGTAGCACAGATACGCAGTATTTT.

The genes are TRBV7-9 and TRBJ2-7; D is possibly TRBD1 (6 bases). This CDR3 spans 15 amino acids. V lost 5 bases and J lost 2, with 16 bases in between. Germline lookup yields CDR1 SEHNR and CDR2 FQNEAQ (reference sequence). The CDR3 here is CASSPTGHNAYEQYF. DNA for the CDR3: TGTGCCAGCAGCCCTACAGGGCACAATGCCTACGAGCAGTACTTC. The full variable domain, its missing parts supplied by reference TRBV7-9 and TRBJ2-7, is DTGVSQNPRHKITKRGQNVTFRCDPISEHNRLYWYRQTLGQGPEFLTYFQNEAQLEKSRLLSDRFSAERPKGSFSTLEIQRTEQGDSAMYLCASSPTGHNAYEQYFGPGTRLTVT.

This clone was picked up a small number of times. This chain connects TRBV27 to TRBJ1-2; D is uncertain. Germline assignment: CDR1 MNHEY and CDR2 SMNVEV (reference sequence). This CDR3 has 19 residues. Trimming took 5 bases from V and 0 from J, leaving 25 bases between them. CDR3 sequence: CASSLLWQAYQLTNYGYTF. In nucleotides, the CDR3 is TGTGCCAGCAGTCTCCTCTGGCAGGCCTATCAATTGACTAACTATGGCTACACCTTC.

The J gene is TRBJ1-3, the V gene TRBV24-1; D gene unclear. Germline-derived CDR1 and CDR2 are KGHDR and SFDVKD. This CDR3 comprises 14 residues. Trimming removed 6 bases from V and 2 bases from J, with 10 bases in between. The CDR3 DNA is TGTGCCACCAGTAGCGGGTACGCTGGAAACACCATATATTTT. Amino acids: CATSSGYAGNTIYF.

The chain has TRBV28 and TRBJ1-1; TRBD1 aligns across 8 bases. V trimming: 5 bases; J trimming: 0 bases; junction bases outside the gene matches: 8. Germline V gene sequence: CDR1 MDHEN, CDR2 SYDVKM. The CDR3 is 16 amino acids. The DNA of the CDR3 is TGTGCCAGCAGTCCCCACAGGGGGGGTCTGAACACTGAAGCTTTCTTT. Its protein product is CASSPHRGGLNTEAFF.

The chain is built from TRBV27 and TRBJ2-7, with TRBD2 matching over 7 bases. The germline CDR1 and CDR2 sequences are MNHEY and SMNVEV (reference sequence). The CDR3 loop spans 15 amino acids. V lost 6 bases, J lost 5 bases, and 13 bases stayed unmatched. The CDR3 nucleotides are TGTGCCAGCAGACAAACGGGGGGATACTTGGACGAGCAGTACTTC. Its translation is CASRQTGGYLDEQYF.

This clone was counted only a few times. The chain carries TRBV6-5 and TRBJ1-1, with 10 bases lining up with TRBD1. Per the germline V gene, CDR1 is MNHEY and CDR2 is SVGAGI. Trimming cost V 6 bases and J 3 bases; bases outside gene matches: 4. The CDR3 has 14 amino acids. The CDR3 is CASSQDRGDTEAFF. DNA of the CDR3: TGTGCCAGCAGCCAGGACAGGGGGGACACTGAAGCTTTCTTT.